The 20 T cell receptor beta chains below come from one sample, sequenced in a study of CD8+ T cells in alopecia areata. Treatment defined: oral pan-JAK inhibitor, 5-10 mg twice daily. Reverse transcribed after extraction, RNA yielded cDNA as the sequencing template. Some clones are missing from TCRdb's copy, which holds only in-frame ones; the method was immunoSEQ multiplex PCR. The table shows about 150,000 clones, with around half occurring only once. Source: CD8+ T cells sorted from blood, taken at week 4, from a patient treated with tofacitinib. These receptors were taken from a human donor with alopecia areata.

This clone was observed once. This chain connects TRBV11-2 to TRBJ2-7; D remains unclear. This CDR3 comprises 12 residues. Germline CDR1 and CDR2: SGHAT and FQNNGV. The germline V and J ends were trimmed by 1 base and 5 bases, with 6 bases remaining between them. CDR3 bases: TGTGCCAGCAGCTTAGGGACCAACGAGCAGTACTTC. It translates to CASSLGTNEQYF.

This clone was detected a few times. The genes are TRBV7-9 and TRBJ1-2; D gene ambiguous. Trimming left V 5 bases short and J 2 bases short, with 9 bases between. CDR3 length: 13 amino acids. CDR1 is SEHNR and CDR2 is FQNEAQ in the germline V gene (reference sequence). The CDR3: CASSMGGNYGYTF. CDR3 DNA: TGTGCCAGCAGCATGGGCGGGAACTATGGCTACACCTTC.

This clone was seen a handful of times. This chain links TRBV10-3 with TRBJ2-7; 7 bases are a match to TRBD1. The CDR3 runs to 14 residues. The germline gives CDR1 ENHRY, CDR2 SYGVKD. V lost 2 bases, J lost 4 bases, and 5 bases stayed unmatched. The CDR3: CAISELDRRYEQYF. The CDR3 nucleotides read TGTGCCATCAGTGAGCTGGACAGGCGGTACGAGCAGTACTTC.

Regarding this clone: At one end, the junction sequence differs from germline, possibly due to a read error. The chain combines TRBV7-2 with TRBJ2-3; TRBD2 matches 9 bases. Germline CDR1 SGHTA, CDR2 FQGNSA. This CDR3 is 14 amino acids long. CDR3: CASSIAGGTDTQYF. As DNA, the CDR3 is TGTGCCAGCAGCATAGCGGGGGGCACAGATACGCAGTATTTT.

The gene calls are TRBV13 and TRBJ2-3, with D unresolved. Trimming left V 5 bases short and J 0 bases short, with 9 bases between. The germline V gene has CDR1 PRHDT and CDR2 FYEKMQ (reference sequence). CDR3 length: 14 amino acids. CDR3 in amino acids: CASSLPSSTDTQYF. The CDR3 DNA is TGTGCCAGCAGCCTTCCTTCTAGCACAGATACGCAGTATTTT.

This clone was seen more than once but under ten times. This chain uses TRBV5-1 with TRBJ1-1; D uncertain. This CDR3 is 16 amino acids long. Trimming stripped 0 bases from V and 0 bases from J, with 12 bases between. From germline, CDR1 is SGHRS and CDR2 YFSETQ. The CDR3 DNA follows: TGCGCCAGCAGCTTGGCTATGGGTGGCATGAACACTGAAGCTTTCTTT. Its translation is CASSLAMGGMNTEAFF. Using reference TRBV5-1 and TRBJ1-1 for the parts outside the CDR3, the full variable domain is KAGVTQTPRYLIKTRGQQVTLSCSPISGHRSVSWYQQTPGQGLQFLFEYFSETQRNKGNFPGRFSGRQFSNSRSEMNVSTLELGDSALYLCASSLAMGGMNTEAFFGQGTRLTVV.

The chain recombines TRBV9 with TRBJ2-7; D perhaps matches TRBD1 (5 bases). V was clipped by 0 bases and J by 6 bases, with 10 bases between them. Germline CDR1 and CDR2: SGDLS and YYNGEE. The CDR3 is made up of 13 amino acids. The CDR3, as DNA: TGTGCCAGCAGCGTAGCTGCAGGGTCCGAGCAGTACTTC. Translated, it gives CASSVAAGSEQYF.

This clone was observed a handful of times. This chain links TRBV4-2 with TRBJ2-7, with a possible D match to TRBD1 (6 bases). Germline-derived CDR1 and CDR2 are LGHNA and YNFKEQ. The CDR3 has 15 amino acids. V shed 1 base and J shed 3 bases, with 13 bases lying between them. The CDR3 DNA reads TGTGCCAGCAGCCAAGGGATGGGACAAGACTACGAGCAGTACTTC. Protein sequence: CASSQGMGQDYEQYF.

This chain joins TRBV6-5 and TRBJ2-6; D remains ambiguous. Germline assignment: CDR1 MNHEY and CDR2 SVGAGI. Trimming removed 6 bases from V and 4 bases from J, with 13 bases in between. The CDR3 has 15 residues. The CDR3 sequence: CASSPWGEGANVLTF. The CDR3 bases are TGTGCCAGCAGCCCCTGGGGTGAGGGGGCCAACGTCCTGACTTTC.

The CDR3 loop is CASSLGDTSTDTQYF. CDR3 sequence (DNA): TGTGCCAGCAGCTTGGGTGATACTAGCACAGATACGCAGTATTTT. The V gene is TRBV7-3, the J gene TRBJ2-3; no firm D call. The CDR3 totals 15 residues. V lost 3 bases, J lost 0 bases, and 10 bases lay in between. Germline V gene data show CDR1 as SGHTA and CDR2 as FQGTGA.

CDR3 nucleotide sequence: TGTGCCTGGAGTAGGGTGAACACTGAAGCTTTCTTT. This codes for CAWSRVNTEAFF. V usage is TRBV30 and J usage is TRBJ1-1; no clear D. The V gene's germline CDR1 is GTSNPN and CDR2 SVGIG (reference sequence). The CDR3 has 12 residues. V lost 2 bases to trimming and J lost 0 bases, with 4 bases between them.

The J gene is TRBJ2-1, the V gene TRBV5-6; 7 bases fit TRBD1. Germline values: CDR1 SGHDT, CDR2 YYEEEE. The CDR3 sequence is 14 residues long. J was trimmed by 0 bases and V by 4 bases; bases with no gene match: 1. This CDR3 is CASSQGVSYNEQFF. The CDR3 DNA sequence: TGTGCCAGCAGCCAGGGGGTCTCCTACAATGAGCAGTTCTTC.

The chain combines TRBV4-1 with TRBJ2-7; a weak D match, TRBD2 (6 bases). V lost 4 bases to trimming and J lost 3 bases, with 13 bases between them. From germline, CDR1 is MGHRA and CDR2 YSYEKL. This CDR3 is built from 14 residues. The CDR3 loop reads CASSPSGEDYEQYF. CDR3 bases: TGCGCCAGCAGCCCCTCGGGGGAGGACTACGAGCAGTACTTC.

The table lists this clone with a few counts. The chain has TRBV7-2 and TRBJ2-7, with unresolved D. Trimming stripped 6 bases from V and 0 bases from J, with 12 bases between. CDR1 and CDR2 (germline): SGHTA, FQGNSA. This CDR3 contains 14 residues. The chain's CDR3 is CASSSSAISYEQYF. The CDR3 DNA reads TGTGCCAGCAGTTCCAGTGCCATCTCCTACGAGCAGTACTTC.

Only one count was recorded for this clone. The CDR3 DNA is TGCGCCAGCAGCCAACGGACAGGGAATGGCTACACCTTC. Amino acid sequence: CASSQRTGNGYTF. The rearrangement links TRBV4-1 to TRBJ1-2, with 8 bases identical to TRBD1. The germline V gene has CDR1 MGHRA and CDR2 YSYEKL. V lost 2 bases, J lost 6 bases, and 2 bases stayed unmatched. The CDR3 sequence is 13 residues long.

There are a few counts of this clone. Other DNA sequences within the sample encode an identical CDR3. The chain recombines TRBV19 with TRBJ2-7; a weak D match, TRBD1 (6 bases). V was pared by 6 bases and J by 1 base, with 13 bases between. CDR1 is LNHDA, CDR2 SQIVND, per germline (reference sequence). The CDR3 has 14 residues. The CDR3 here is CASSTGQSSYEQYF. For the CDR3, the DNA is TGTGCCAGTAGCACCGGACAGTCTTCCTACGAGCAGTACTTC. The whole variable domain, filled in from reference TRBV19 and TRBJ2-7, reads DGGITQSPKYLFRKEGQNVTLSCEQNLNHDAMYWYRQDPGQGLRLIYYSQIVNDFQKGDIAEGYSVSREKKESFPLTVTSAQKNPTAFYLCASSTGQSSYEQYFGPGTRLTVT.

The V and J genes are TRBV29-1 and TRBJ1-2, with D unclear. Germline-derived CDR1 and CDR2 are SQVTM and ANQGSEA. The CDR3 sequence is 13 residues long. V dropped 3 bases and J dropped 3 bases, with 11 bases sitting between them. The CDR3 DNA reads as TGCAGCGTTGATGGAGGGCTCGACTATGGCTACACCTTC. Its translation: CSVDGGLDYGYTF.

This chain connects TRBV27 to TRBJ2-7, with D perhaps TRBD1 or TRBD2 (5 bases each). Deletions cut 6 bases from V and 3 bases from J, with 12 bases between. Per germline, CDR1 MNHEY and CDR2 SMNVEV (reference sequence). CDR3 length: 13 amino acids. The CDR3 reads CASSRDRNYEQYF. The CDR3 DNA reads TGTGCCAGCAGCCGGGACCGAAACTACGAGCAGTACTTC.

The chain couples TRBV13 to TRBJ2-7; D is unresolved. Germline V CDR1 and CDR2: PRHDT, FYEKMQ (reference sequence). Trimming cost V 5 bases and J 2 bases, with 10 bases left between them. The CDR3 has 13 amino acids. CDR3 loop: CASSQGPTYEQYF. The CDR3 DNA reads TGTGCCAGCAGCCAAGGACCAACCTACGAGCAGTACTTC.

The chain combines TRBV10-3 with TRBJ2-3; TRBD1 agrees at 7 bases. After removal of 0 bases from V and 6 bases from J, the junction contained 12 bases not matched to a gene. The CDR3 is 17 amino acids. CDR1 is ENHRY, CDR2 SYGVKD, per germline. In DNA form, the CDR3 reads TGTGCCATCAGTGAGTCAGGGGGCGATTGGTCCACCGATACGCAGTATTTT. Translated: CAISESGGDWSTDTQYF.